These 28 T cell receptor beta chains were sequenced from one sample in a study of control samples from healthy donors and cancer patients. Profiling relied on immunoSEQ multiplex PCR, and the TCRdb table lists in-frame clones only, not all of them. The sample lists just over 150,000 clones, about 94% seen once, with more than 2% in the top ten. The sample taken for sequencing was blood. These receptors all stem from a man aged 50 to 60 in good health.

The chain carries TRBV10-3 and TRBJ2-1, with D possibly matching TRBD2 (6 bases). Per germline, CDR1 ENHRY and CDR2 SYGVKD. This CDR3 is 16 amino acids long. Trimming stripped 0 bases from V and 2 bases from J, with 11 bases between. Here the CDR3 DNA reads TGTGCCATCAGTGAGTCGCGCGGCGGGACCTACAATGAGCAGTTCTTC. It translates to CAISESRGGTYNEQFF.

The CDR3 DNA sequence: TGTGCCAGCAGCCAAGGAGGCTACAATGAGCAGTTCTTC. As protein: CASSQGGYNEQFF. The chain carries TRBV3-1 (or the pseudogene TRBV3-2) and TRBJ2-1, with D hard to call. CDR3 length: 13 amino acids. V lost 1 base and J lost 3, with 4 bases in between. Germline V lookup: CDR1 LGHDT, CDR2 YNNKEL (reference sequence).

This clone has just one count. This chain uses TRBV4-2 with TRBJ2-6; no clear D. CDR3 length equals 13 residues. Trimming took 6 bases from V and 4 from J, leaving 7 bases between them. Germline V gene sequence: CDR1 LGHNA, CDR2 YNFKEQ. CDR3 nucleotides: TGTGCCAGCAGTCCACAGGGGGCCAACGTCCTGACTTTC. Amino acid sequence: CASSPQGANVLTF.

This sequence joins TRBV4-1 and TRBJ2-7; maybe TRBD2 (6 bases). This CDR3 has 12 amino acids. Germline V gives CDR1 MGHRA, CDR2 YSYEKL. Trimming left V 0 bases short and J 9 bases short, with 9 bases between. The CDR3 sequence is CASSQDTGLQYF. CDR3 nucleotides: TGCGCCAGCAGCCAAGATACGGGACTGCAGTACTTC.

This clone was seen a single time. This chain connects TRBV3-1 (or the pseudogene TRBV3-2) to TRBJ2-2; tentatively, D is TRBD2 (6 bases). The CDR3 consists of 16 residues. Germline V gene sequence: CDR1 LGHDT, CDR2 YNNKEL (reference sequence). Trimming took off 6 bases at V and 0 bases at J, with 14 bases between the two ends. The CDR3 DNA is TGTGCCAGCAGACATCGGGAGCGGACGAACACCGGGGAGCTGTTTTTT. Amino acids: CASRHRERTNTGELFF.

This clone is a singleton in its sample. The chain carries TRBV28 and TRBJ2-7, with 7 bases identical to TRBD1. Germline V gene sequence: CDR1 MDHEN, CDR2 SYDVKM. This CDR3 region has 15 residues. With V trimmed by 7 bases and J by 4 bases, 13 bases remained unmatched. CDR3 DNA: TGTGCCAGCAATCGACAGGGTCTTAAGGTTTACGAGCAGTACTTC. It codes for CASNRQGLKVYEQYF.

The CDR3 loop is CASSPGQISPLHF. The CDR3 DNA reads as TGTGCCAGCAGTCCGGGACAGATTTCACCCCTCCACTTT. V is TRBV6-2 or TRBV6-3 and J is TRBJ1-6, with 7 nucleotides matching TRBD1. The J segment lost 9 bases and the V segment lost 5 bases, leaving 4 bases of the junction unmatched. Germline lookup yields CDR1 MNHEY and CDR2 SVGEGT. The CDR3 runs to 13 residues.

The chain uses TRBV5-1 and TRBJ2-5; maybe TRBD1 (7 bases). There are 17 residues in the CDR3. The V gene's germline CDR1 is SGHRS and CDR2 YFSETQ. V lost 0 bases to trimming and J lost 5 bases, with 20 bases between them. DNA of the CDR3: TGCGCCAGCAGCTTGGCCTCTGGGGGGACAGCAGGCGAGACCCAGTACTTC. Residues: CASSLASGGTAGETQYF.

V gene TRBV11-2 combines with J gene TRBJ2-1; 8 nucleotides agree with TRBD1. J gave up 9 bases and V 4 bases, and 8 bases lay outside the gene matches. This CDR3 region has 14 residues. Germline CDR1 reads SGHAT; CDR2 reads FQNNGV. In nucleotides, the CDR3 is TGTGCCAGCAGCTCAATCAGGGGGCCGGGTGAGCAGTTCTTC. It is translated as CASSSIRGPGEQFF.

The chain has TRBV3-1 (or the pseudogene TRBV3-2) and TRBJ2-1; the match to TRBD2 covers 14 bases. Germline V lookup: CDR1 LGHDT, CDR2 YNNKEL (reference sequence). The CDR3 consists of 15 residues. J was trimmed by 12 bases and V by 0 bases; bases with no gene match: 4. The CDR3 DNA follows: TGTGCCAGCAGCCAAGAGGGGACTAGCGGGAGTTGGCAGTTCTTC. Translated, it gives CASSQEGTSGSWQFF.

The chain is built from TRBV5-1 and TRBJ2-6, with 9 nucleotides matching TRBD1. Trimming at V came to 4 bases and at J to 2 bases, leaving 7 bases not matched to a gene. CDR1 SGHRS and CDR2 YFSETQ come from the germline V gene. The CDR3 is made up of 17 amino acids. The CDR3 DNA follows: TGCGCCAGCAGCCCCGGACAGGGGTTGACTGGGGCCAACGTCCTGACTTTC. As protein: CASSPGQGLTGANVLTF. Based on the CDR3 plus reference TRBV5-1 and TRBJ2-6, the full variable domain is KAGVTQTPRYLIKTRGQQVTLSCSPISGHRSVSWYQQTPGQGLQFLFEYFSETQRNKGNFPGRFSGRQFSNSRSEMNVSTLELGDSALYLCASSPGQGLTGANVLTFGAGSRLTVL.

The CDR3 nucleotides are TGCAGCGTTCTACGGGAGGGCCGGGTCGATGAGCAGTTCTTC. Translation gives CSVLREGRVDEQFF. This rearrangement joins TRBV29-1 to TRBJ2-1; 8 bases map to TRBD2. Trimming took 5 bases from V and 8 from J; bases not matched to a gene: 11. Germline V gene sequence: CDR1 SQVTM, CDR2 ANQGSEA. The CDR3 runs to 14 residues.

This clone was counted once. This chain uses TRBV10-2 with TRBJ1-6, with 8 bases aligning to TRBD1. The CDR3 sequence is 12 residues long. Trimming at V came to 8 bases and at J to 8 bases, leaving 2 bases not matched to a gene. Per germline, CDR1 WSHSY and CDR2 SAAADI. The CDR3 loop is CASEQGDSPLHF. The CDR3 DNA reads TGCGCCAGCGAACAGGGGGATTCACCCCTCCACTTT.

This sequence joins TRBV19 and TRBJ2-4; D unresolved. V dropped 3 bases and J dropped 13 bases, with 16 bases sitting between them. The CDR3 runs to 13 residues. The germline V gene has CDR1 LNHDA and CDR2 SQIVND (reference sequence). The CDR3 DNA reads TGTGCCAGTAGTATCGGCAAGGGTGTGACACAGTACTTC. This translates into CASSIGKGVTQYF. The complete variable domain, with remaining parts taken from reference TRBV19 and TRBJ2-4, reads DGGITQSPKYLFRKEGQNVTLSCEQNLNHDAMYWYRQDPGQGLRLIYYSQIVNDFQKGDIAEGYSVSREKKESFPLTVTSAQKNPTAFYLCASSIGKGVTQYFGAGTRLSVL.

This chain joins TRBV12-3 or TRBV12-4 and TRBJ1-1; D remains ambiguous. CDR3 size: 13 residues. Deletions cut 3 bases from V and 4 bases from J, with 9 bases between. CDR3 coding DNA: TGTGCCAGCAGTTTTGTTGGCGTCACTGAAGCTTTCTTT. Translation gives CASSFVGVTEAFF.

This chain links TRBV19 with TRBJ2-7; TRBD1 aligns across 9 bases. Germline CDR1 and CDR2: LNHDA and SQIVND (reference sequence). After removal of 7 bases from V and 0 bases from J, the junction contained 4 bases not matched to a gene. The CDR3 is 14 amino acids. CDR3 residues: CASKLTGGSYEQYF. In DNA form, the CDR3 reads TGTGCCAGTAAATTGACAGGGGGCTCCTACGAGCAGTACTTC.

This sequence joins TRBV5-1 and TRBJ2-5, with 12 bases identical to TRBD2. Germline values: CDR1 SGHRS, CDR2 YFSETQ. V shed 4 bases, J shed 2 bases, and the junction held 9 bases outside the gene matches. CDR3 length equals 17 residues. CDR3 nucleotides: TGCGCCAGCAGCCTCAGACTAGCGGGAGACCCTCAAGAGACCCAGTACTTC. This encodes CASSLRLAGDPQETQYF.

This clone was seen just once. The gene calls are TRBV10-2 and TRBJ2-7; a possible D gene is TRBD1 (5 bases). Germline-derived CDR1 and CDR2 are WSHSY and SAAADI. V shed 6 bases and J shed 0 bases, with 12 bases lying between them. This CDR3 contains 14 residues. CDR3 bases: TGCGCCAGCAGGCAGGGAATGCACTCCTACGAGCAGTACTTC. This translates into CASRQGMHSYEQYF.

J is TRBJ1-2 and V is TRBV5-4; D is unclear. The germline gives CDR1 SGHNT, CDR2 YYREEE (reference sequence). Trimming took off 1 base at V and 8 bases at J, with 12 bases between the two ends. CDR3 length: 13 residues. The CDR3 DNA reads as TGTGCCAGCAGCTTGTCTTGGGTTCCAGGCTACACCTTC. Translated: CASSLSWVPGYTF.

This chain links TRBV5-1 with TRBJ2-5, with 10 bases matching TRBD1. The V and J ends lost 4 bases and 4 bases, in that order; junction bases with no gene match: 7. The germline V gene encodes CDR1 SGHRS and CDR2 YFSETQ. This CDR3 spans 15 amino acids. In nucleotides, the CDR3 is TGCGCCAGCAGCGCGACAGGGGGCGCCCGAGAGACCCAGTACTTC. Translated, it gives CASSATGGARETQYF.

The rearrangement uses TRBV18 and TRBJ1-1, with no clear D. The V and J ends lost 1 base and 4 bases respectively, with 10 bases between them. The CDR3 totals 14 residues. Germline V gene data show CDR1 as KGHSH and CDR2 as LQKENI. CDR3 nucleotides: TGTGCCAGCTCACCACGAGGACGGGTCACTGAAGCTTTCTTT. This encodes CASSPRGRVTEAFF. The variable domain in full, with the rest retrieved from reference TRBV18 and TRBJ1-1, is NAGVMQNPRHLVRRRGQEARLRCSPMKGHSHVYWYRQLPEEGLKFMVYLQKENIIDESGMPKERFSAEFPKEGPSILRIQQVVRGDSAAYFCASSPRGRVTEAFFGQGTRLTVV.

The V gene is TRBV27, the J gene TRBJ2-1, with TRBD1 matching 8 bases. This CDR3 has 14 amino acids. V dropped 6 bases and J dropped 9; count of bases not matched to a gene: 10. CDR1 is MNHEY and CDR2 is SMNVEV in the germline V gene (reference sequence). The CDR3 here is CASRGGQGRGEQFF. Written as DNA, the CDR3 is TGTGCCAGCAGAGGAGGACAGGGACGGGGTGAGCAGTTCTTC.

J is TRBJ2-3 and V is TRBV6-4; TRBD2 agrees at 12 bases. The CDR3 runs 15 residues. With 4 bases clipped from V and 3 bases from J, the junction kept 2 bases outside the gene matches. Looked up from germline, CDR1 is MRHNA and CDR2 is SNTAGT. The CDR3 nucleotides are TGTGCCAGCAGTGCCCTAGCGGGGGGGACAGATACGCAGTATTTT. Translating it yields CASSALAGGTDTQYF.

Points on this clone: A junction end diverges from the germline sequence, so it may reflect a read error. The chain recombines TRBV7-2 with TRBJ2-1, with D maybe TRBD2 (5 bases). Germline V CDR1 and CDR2: SGHTA, FQGNSA. The CDR3 runs 16 residues. The chain's CDR3 is CASSVASLRWDNEQFF. CDR3 nucleotide sequence: TGTGCCAGCAGCGTAGCTAGCCTCCGTTGGGACAATGAGCAGTTCTTC.

This chain uses TRBV9 with TRBJ2-3; TRBD2 is a possible D gene (5 bases). With 4 bases removed from V and 4 bases from J, the gap between germline ends came to 13 bases. The CDR3 sequence is 14 residues long. From germline, CDR1 is SGDLS and CDR2 YYNGEE. This CDR3 reads CASSTRGRSDTQYF. CDR3 DNA sequence: TGTGCCAGCAGCACCCGTGGGAGATCAGATACGCAGTATTTT.

J is TRBJ1-3 and V is TRBV25-1, with a tentative D call TRBD1 (5 bases). The V end was cut by 3 bases, the J end by 8 bases, with 11 bases between. Germline CDR1 MGHDK, CDR2 SYGVNS. CDR3 size: 13 residues. The CDR3 nucleotides read TGTGCCAGCAGTGAGTCAGGGCGGGACACCATATATTTT. This gives the protein CASSESGRDTIYF. The complete variable domain, with remaining parts taken from reference TRBV25-1 and TRBJ1-3, reads EADIYQTPRYLVIGTGKKITLECSQTMGHDKMYWYQQDPGMELHLIHYSYGVNSTEKGDLSSESTVSRIRTEHFPLTLESARPSHTSQYLCASSESGRDTIYFGEGSWLTVV.

The chain employs TRBV28 and TRBJ1-5; no clear D. Deletions cut 7 bases from V and 0 bases from J, with 16 bases between. Germline V gives CDR1 MDHEN, CDR2 SYDVKM. The CDR3 sequence is 16 residues long. The CDR3 nucleotides are TGTGCCAGCAAACCCTCCTACGGGTATAGCAATCAGCCCCAGCATTTT. As protein: CASKPSYGYSNQPQHF.

The rearrangement uses TRBV29-1 and TRBJ1-1; D is perhaps TRBD1 (5 bases). The CDR3 has 12 residues. The V and J ends lost 8 bases and 1 base respectively, with 11 bases between them. The germline V gene has CDR1 SQVTM and CDR2 ANQGSEA. The CDR3 is CSSTQGNTEAFF. The DNA for the CDR3 is TGCAGCTCCACCCAGGGGAACACTGAAGCTTTCTTT.